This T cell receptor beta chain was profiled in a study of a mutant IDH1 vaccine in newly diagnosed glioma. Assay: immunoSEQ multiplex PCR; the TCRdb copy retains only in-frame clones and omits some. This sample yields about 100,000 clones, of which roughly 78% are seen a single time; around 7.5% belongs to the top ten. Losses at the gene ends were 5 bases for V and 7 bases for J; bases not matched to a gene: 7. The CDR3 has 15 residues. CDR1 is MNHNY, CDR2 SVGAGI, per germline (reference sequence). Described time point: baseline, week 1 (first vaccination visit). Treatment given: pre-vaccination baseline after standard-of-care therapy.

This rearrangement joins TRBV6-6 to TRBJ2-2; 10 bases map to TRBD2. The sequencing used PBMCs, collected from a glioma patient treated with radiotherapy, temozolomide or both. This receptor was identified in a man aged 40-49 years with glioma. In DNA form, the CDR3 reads TGTGCCAGCAGTAGCGGGAGGGCCGCGGGCGGGGAGCTGTTTTTT. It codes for CASSSGRAAGGELFF.